Presented here are 22 T cell receptor beta chains from one specimen sequenced in a study of blood T cell repertoires in COVID-19 (dated by TCRdb to the early 2020s). Libraries were constructed by the immunoSEQ multiplex PCR assay. TCRdb took over this immuneACCESS table, retaining in-frame rearrangements with V and J assigned. Such tables are incomplete; in checked studies, under half of the missing clones stem from an unresolved V gene, and the remainder is unexplained. The sample yields over 350,000 clones; nearly 90% were counted once. The ten largest clones take up roughly 1.8% of the sample. The source material was PBMCs or T cells enriched from blood (not recorded which). Receptors were obtained from a woman aged 18-29 years with acute COVID-19.

This clone was seen just once. This chain links TRBV4-3 with TRBJ2-7; 9 nucleotides agree with TRBD1. V was pared by 3 bases and J by 6 bases, with 12 bases of the junction left unmatched. The germline CDR1 and CDR2 sequences are LGHNA and YSLEER. There are 16 residues in the CDR3. The CDR3 nucleotides read TGCGCCAGCAGCCAGCCCGCCGGGACAGGGTGGCGCGAGCAGTACTTC. This sequence encodes CASSQPAGTGWREQYF.

The CDR3 reads CASSLSLGEQFF. Here the CDR3 DNA reads TGTGCCAGCAGTTTATCCCTAGGTGAGCAGTTCTTC. The chain links TRBV12-3 or TRBV12-4 to TRBJ2-1; D is unresolved. Trimming removed 2 bases at V and 9 bases at J, with 8 bases between. CDR3 length: 12 amino acids.

CDR3 DNA sequence: TGTGCCAGCAGTACCTTGACTAGGCACCTTCTGGAGCAGTTCTTC. Amino acid sequence: CASSTLTRHLLEQFF. This sequence joins TRBV6-4 and TRBJ2-1; D possibly corresponds to TRBD2 (6 bases). Between the trimmed V and J ends, which lost 5 bases and 10 bases, there was a span of 21 bases. Germline V lookup: CDR1 MRHNA, CDR2 SNTAGT. There are 15 residues in the CDR3.

This clone has only one observation. The chain is built from TRBV5-1 and TRBJ2-7; D possibly corresponds to TRBD1 (6 bases). The CDR3 runs 13 residues. The germline V and J ends were trimmed by 0 bases and 6 bases, with 10 bases remaining between them. Germline loops: CDR1 SGHRS, CDR2 YFSETQ. The CDR3 sequence is CASSLAQGSEQYF. The CDR3 nucleotides are TGCGCCAGCAGCTTGGCACAGGGTAGCGAGCAGTACTTC.

The genes are TRBV5-4 and TRBJ2-2; 13 nucleotides match TRBD2. V gave up 3 bases and J gave up 7 bases; unmatched junction bases: 3. This CDR3 comprises 15 residues. Germline CDR1 is SGHNT and CDR2 is YYREEE (reference sequence). This chain's CDR3 is CASSSGLAGNGELFF. In nucleotides, the CDR3 is TGTGCCAGCAGCTCGGGACTAGCGGGGAACGGGGAGCTGTTTTTT.

This chain's CDR3 is CASSFLRGLAGELFF. CDR3 DNA: TGTGCCAGCAGCTTTCTAAGGGGGCTGGCCGGGGAGCTGTTTTTT. This sequence joins TRBV5-6 and TRBJ2-2, with 7 bases aligning to TRBD1. The germline V gene has CDR1 SGHDT and CDR2 YYEEEE. Unmatched junction bases numbered 7, after V lost 2 bases and J lost 6 bases. There are 15 residues in the CDR3.

J is TRBJ1-4 and V is TRBV7-2; D remains unclear. CDR3 length: 14 amino acids. The V and J ends lost 5 bases and 4 bases respectively, with 11 bases between them. CDR1 SGHTA and CDR2 FQGNSA come from the germline V gene. Written as DNA, the CDR3 is TGTGCCAGCAGCCAACAGAACGTTAATGAAAAACTGTTTTTT. This sequence encodes CASSQQNVNEKLFF.

The V and J genes are TRBV4-1 and TRBJ1-1, with a possible D match to TRBD1 (5 bases). Germline loops: CDR1 MGHRA, CDR2 YSYEKL. V lost 0 bases, J lost 1 base, and 12 bases lay in between. The CDR3 is made up of 16 amino acids. Here the CDR3 DNA reads TGCGCCAGCAGCCAAGATTATGTTACAGGGAACACTGAAGCTTTCTTT. Residues: CASSQDYVTGNTEAFF.

Turning to this clone: The junction departs from germline at one end; a sequencing error may be responsible. This chain joins TRBV6-1 and TRBJ2-7, with a possible D match to TRBD2 (5 bases). The CDR3 extends over 11 amino acids. Germline values: CDR1 MNHNS, CDR2 SASEGT. The CDR3 bases are TGTGCCAGCAGTGATCGGGAACTTGCCCACTTC. Protein: CASSDRELAHF.

This chain links TRBV29-1 with TRBJ2-3; 11 bases are shared with TRBD2. Germline trimming cut 4 bases from V and 4 bases from J; bases unmatched to any gene: 10. The CDR3 is made up of 16 amino acids. Germline V gives CDR1 SQVTM, CDR2 ANQGSEA. CDR3 nucleotide sequence: TGCAGCGTTGTGGACCGGGGGACTAGCGGTCCAGATACGCAGTATTTT. It codes for CSVVDRGTSGPDTQYF.

CDR3 bases: TGTGCCAGCAGTTTGGGTATGGGCCCCTATGGCTACACCTTC. Translated, it gives CASSLGMGPYGYTF. J is TRBJ1-2 and V is TRBV28; D ambiguous. Trimming stripped 3 bases from V and 4 bases from J, with 12 bases between. CDR3 length: 14 residues. Germline V gives CDR1 MDHEN, CDR2 SYDVKM.

The genes are TRBV2 and TRBJ1-4; D perhaps matches TRBD1 (5 bases). Germline V lookup: CDR1 SNHLY, CDR2 FYNNEI. This CDR3 is 19 amino acids long. With 4 bases removed from V and 8 bases from J, the gap between germline ends came to 29 bases. The CDR3 coding sequence is TGTGCCAGCAGTGCCCTAATATTTCTTCAGGGTCCACCCGACGAAAAACTGTTTTTT. Its protein product is CASSALIFLQGPPDEKLFF.

The chain uses TRBV19 and TRBJ1-4; 7 bases fit TRBD1. The V segment lost 6 bases and the J segment 0 bases; nucleotides outside the gene matches: 7. The germline V gene encodes CDR1 LNHDA and CDR2 SQIVND (reference sequence). The CDR3 is 16 residues long. This CDR3 is CASRRTGRTTNEKLFF. CDR3 coding DNA: TGTGCCAGTAGGAGGACAGGCCGAACAACTAATGAAAAACTGTTTTTT.

This chain connects TRBV29-1 to TRBJ2-7, with a tentative D call TRBD1 (5 bases). In germline, CDR1 is SQVTM, CDR2 ANQGSEA. The CDR3 has 14 amino acids. Trimming shortened V by 6 bases and J by 0 bases, and 15 bases separated the two germline ends. The CDR3 DNA is TGCAGCGTCGTGACAGTCAAGACCTCCTACGAGCAGTACTTC. Translated: CSVVTVKTSYEQYF.

V and J are TRBV7-2 and TRBJ1-6; 9 bases fit TRBD1. The V segment lost 7 bases and the J segment 7 bases; nucleotides outside the gene matches: 8. The germline gives CDR1 SGHTA, CDR2 FQGNSA. CDR3 length: 15 amino acids. The CDR3, as DNA: TGTGCCAGCAAACATAGGACAGGGGAAAATTCACCCCTCCACTTT. Translated, it gives CASKHRTGENSPLHF.

J is TRBJ2-1 and V is TRBV19; 8 bases agree with TRBD2. The junction had 8 bases not matched to a gene; V was cut back by 3 bases and J by 7 bases. The germline gives CDR1 LNHDA, CDR2 SQIVND (reference sequence). This CDR3 comprises 15 residues. CDR3 sequence reads: CASSIKSGSGNEQFF. The CDR3 DNA reads as TGTGCCAGTAGTATTAAGAGCGGGAGTGGAAATGAGCAGTTCTTC. Supplemented by reference TRBV19 and TRBJ2-1, the full variable domain reads DGGITQSPKYLFRKEGQNVTLSCEQNLNHDAMYWYRQDPGQGLRLIYYSQIVNDFQKGDIAEGYSVSREKKESFPLTVTSAQKNPTAFYLCASSIKSGSGNEQFFGPGTRLTVL.

V and J are TRBV10-3 and TRBJ2-7; 10 nucleotides align to TRBD1. Germline lookup yields CDR1 ENHRY and CDR2 SYGVKD. Trimming cost V 6 bases and J 4 bases; bases outside gene matches: 6. There are 14 residues in the CDR3. As DNA, the CDR3 is TGTGCCATCAGCGGACAGGGGGTTTCGTACGAGCAGTACTTC. Residues: CAISGQGVSYEQYF.

The V and J genes are TRBV27 and TRBJ1-1; tentative D call: TRBD1 (6 bases). The CDR3 consists of 13 residues. CDR1 and CDR2 from the germline V gene are MNHEY and SMNVEV (reference sequence). V lost 1 base and J 3 bases, leaving 6 bases between the germline ends. As DNA, the CDR3 is TGTGCCAGCAGTTTATGGGGGCACACTGAAGCTTTCTTT. It yields the protein CASSLWGHTEAFF.

This clone appeared a single time. The V and J genes are TRBV5-1 and TRBJ2-5; TRBD2 is a possible D gene (6 bases). The CDR3 is 14 residues long. Germline V CDR1 and CDR2: SGHRS, YFSETQ. Trimming cost V 3 bases and J 2 bases, with 11 bases left between them. The CDR3 DNA follows: TGCGCCAGCAGCTGGAGGGCCGCTCAAGAGACCCAGTACTTC. Translated: CASSWRAAQETQYF. The complete variable domain, with remaining parts taken from reference TRBV5-1 and TRBJ2-5, reads KAGVTQTPRYLIKTRGQQVTLSCSPISGHRSVSWYQQTPGQGLQFLFEYFSETQRNKGNFPGRFSGRQFSNSRSEMNVSTLELGDSALYLCASSWRAAQETQYFGPGTRLLVL.

The chain is built from TRBV7-9 and TRBJ2-1, with TRBD2 matching 12 bases. From germline, CDR1 is SEHNR and CDR2 FQNEAQ (reference sequence). The CDR3 is made up of 14 amino acids. V lost 6 bases, J lost 8 bases, and 5 bases stayed unmatched. CDR3 region: CASRTSGSVYEQFF. The CDR3 nucleotides read TGTGCCAGCAGGACTAGCGGGAGTGTTTATGAGCAGTTCTTC.

The chain has TRBV2 and TRBJ1-3; 7 nucleotides match TRBD1. CDR3 length: 13 amino acids. With V trimmed by 6 bases and J by 4 bases, 3 bases remained unmatched. CDR1 is SNHLY and CDR2 is FYNNEI in the germline V gene. CDR3 region: CASSEDRGNTIYF. Here the CDR3 DNA reads TGTGCCAGCAGCGAGGACAGGGGAAACACCATATATTTT.

This chain links TRBV11-2 with TRBJ2-1; TRBD2 agrees at 9 bases. Germline V CDR1 and CDR2: SGHAT, FQNNGV. The CDR3 extends over 15 amino acids. With V trimmed by 1 base and J by 8 bases, 6 bases remained unmatched. The CDR3 spells CASSLGYSGSYEQFF. The CDR3 DNA reads as TGTGCCAGCAGCTTAGGGTATAGCGGGAGCTATGAGCAGTTCTTC.